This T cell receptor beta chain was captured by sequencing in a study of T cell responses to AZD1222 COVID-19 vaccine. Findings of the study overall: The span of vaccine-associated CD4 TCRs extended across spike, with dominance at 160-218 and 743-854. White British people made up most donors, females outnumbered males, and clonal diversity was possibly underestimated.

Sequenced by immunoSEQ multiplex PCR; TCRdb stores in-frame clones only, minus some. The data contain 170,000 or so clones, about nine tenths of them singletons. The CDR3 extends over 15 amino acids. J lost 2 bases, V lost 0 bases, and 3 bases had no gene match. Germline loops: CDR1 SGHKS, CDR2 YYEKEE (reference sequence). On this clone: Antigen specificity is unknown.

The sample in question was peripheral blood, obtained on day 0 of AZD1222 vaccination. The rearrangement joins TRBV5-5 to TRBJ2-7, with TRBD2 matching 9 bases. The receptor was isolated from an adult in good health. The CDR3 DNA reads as TGTGCCAGCAGCTTGGGGCTAGCGGGAACCTACGAGCAGTACTTC. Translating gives CASSLGLAGTYEQYF.